Listed here is a single T cell receptor beta chain. Its specificity is unknown. The entry originates in a study of cytomegalovirus exposure and HLA in healthy donors. Study-level results: Most sequenced TCRs were rare (though some public TCRs occurred in many donors).

The PCR was carried out with 60 Vbeta primers and 13 Jbeta primers. The table came from immunoSEQ multiplex PCR; TCRdb's copy has only in-frame clones and leaves some out. The sample data list around 150,000 clones. The sample consisted of PBMCs. The clonotype was recovered from a woman aged 60-70 years in good health and CMV-seronegative.

CDR3 coding DNA: TGTGCCAGCAGCTTGGGGAGGACAGGACAATATGGCTACACCTTC. This encodes CASSLGRTGQYGYTF. The genes are TRBV5-4 and TRBJ1-2; 7 positions match TRBD1. The CDR3 covers 15 residues. Looked up from germline, CDR1 is SGHNT and CDR2 is YYREEE (reference sequence). The junction had 7 bases not matched to a gene; V was cut back by 0 bases and J by 5 bases.